The T cell receptor beta chain under discussion was sequenced for a study of breast tumors, draining lymph nodes, adjacent tissues. Findings of the study overall: Findings are consistent with lymph node origin and intratumoral expansion of most tumor T cells.

Axillary draining lymph nodes of breast cancer patients supplied the node samples. This CDR3 has 14 residues. J lost 5 bases, V lost 2 bases, and 3 bases had no gene match. Germline V gene data show CDR1 as DFQATT and CDR2 as SNEGSKA (reference sequence). One entry per CDR3 protein, called by TCRdb with MiXCR from the multiplex PCR reads. This sample has 150,000 to 200,000 distinct CDR3 sequences, with approximately 31% found just once. Remarks on this clonotype: The antigen is unknown.

This rearrangement joins TRBV20-1 to TRBJ2-7; 13 bases map to TRBD2. This sequence originates from a female donor with breast cancer. Some clones in this sample may be carry-over from other donors' samples. The sequenced sample was axillary lymph node tissue. For the CDR3, the DNA is TGCAGTGCTAGAACTAGCGGGAGGGGCCACGAGCAGTACTTC. This encodes CSARTSGRGHEQYF.